This T cell receptor beta chain came from a study of radiation and T cells in renal cell carcinoma. Background on the study: Nephrectomy followed 15 Gy stereotactic body radiation by 4 weeks.

TCRdb keeps only in-frame clones here, not all; method: immunoSEQ multiplex PCR. The sample includes some 58,000 clones, just over 75% seen only once; the top ten take about 6.8%. Overall study findings and caveats: From baseline, blood top tumor clonotypes peaked at 2 weeks post-radiation. Pretreatment tumor biopsies were lacking, so baseline clonotypes are unknown.

The time point was: blood 2 weeks post-SBRT. Sample treatment: 15 Gy SBRT to primary tumor, nephrectomy 4 weeks later. The tumor was a clear cell renal cell carcinoma. The CDR3 contains 16 residues. CDR1 SGHDT and CDR2 YYEEEE come from the germline V gene. Trimming took 4 bases from V and 8 from J, leaving 21 bases between them. Remarks on this clone: Its specificity is unknown.

The receptor's source is a man aged 55-75 years with renal cell carcinoma. The chain combines TRBV5-6 with TRBJ1-4, with D maybe TRBD1 (6 bases). Sequenced here: blood, sampled from a patient whose treatment included radiotherapy and nephrectomy. CDR3 amino acids: CASSPQTGGLEEKLFF. The CDR3 DNA reads TGTGCCAGCAGCCCTCAAACCGGGGGGCTGGAGGAAAAACTGTTTTTT.